The next 21 T cell receptor beta chains were all read from a single sample in a study of blood T cell repertoires in COVID-19. Here immunoSEQ multiplex PCR was the method, and the copy in TCRdb shows in-frame clones only, minus some. The repertoire includes about 110,000 clones, 75% to 90% of them detected once, and less than 15% sits in the top ten. What was sequenced was peripheral blood. These receptors came from a human donor in a cohort sampled during active COVID-19.

The genes are TRBV5-6 and TRBJ2-2; 8 nucleotides match TRBD1. V shed 5 bases, J shed 0 bases, and the junction held 6 bases outside the gene matches. The V gene's germline CDR1 is SGHDT and CDR2 YYEEEE. The CDR3 is 16 amino acids. The CDR3 nucleotides are TGTGCCAGCAGTCGCGGGACAGGCGCGAACACCGGGGAGCTGTTTTTT. Translation: CASSRGTGANTGELFF.

The chain is built from TRBV6-5 and TRBJ2-4; D may be TRBD1 (6 bases). Looked up from germline, CDR1 is MNHEY and CDR2 is SVGAGI. The CDR3 is made up of 11 amino acids. Trimming shortened V by 6 bases and J by 8 bases, and 8 bases separated the two germline ends. The CDR3 DNA follows: TGTGCCAGCAGCAGGGGAGACATTCAGTACTTC. Amino acids: CASSRGDIQYF.

The rearrangement links TRBV4-1 to TRBJ2-1; 9 nucleotides line up with TRBD2. The CDR3 extends over 15 amino acids. After removal of 4 bases from V and 6 bases from J, the junction contained 7 bases not matched to a gene. The germline V gene has CDR1 MGHRA and CDR2 YSYEKL. This CDR3 reads CASSLTSGGLNEQFF. The CDR3, as DNA: TGCGCCAGCAGCCTCACAAGCGGGGGGCTCAATGAGCAGTTCTTC.

V gene TRBV5-1 combines with J gene TRBJ2-2, with TRBD2 as a possible D gene (6 bases). V lost 4 bases and J lost 0, with 10 bases in between. CDR3 length: 15 amino acids. The V gene's germline CDR1 is SGHRS and CDR2 YFSETQ. The CDR3, as DNA: TGCGCCAGCAGCGCCGGGACTCCGAACACCGGGGAGCTGTTTTTT. It translates to CASSAGTPNTGELFF.

V gene TRBV5-4 combines with J gene TRBJ2-7; weak D call: TRBD2 (6 bases). The V gene lost 4 bases and the J gene lost 6 bases, with 14 bases spanning the gap. The V gene's germline CDR1 is SGHNT and CDR2 YYREEE (reference sequence). The CDR3 is 13 amino acids. CDR3: CASSTWVGGEQYF. The CDR3 DNA sequence: TGTGCCAGCAGCACGTGGGTGGGGGGCGAGCAGTACTTC.

This chain connects TRBV29-1 to TRBJ2-7, with TRBD1 as a possible D gene (6 bases). The CDR3 covers 15 residues. The V and J ends lost 5 bases and 1 base respectively, with 18 bases between them. Germline V gene sequence: CDR1 SQVTM, CDR2 ANQGSEA. For the CDR3, the DNA is TGCAGCGTTAAAACCCATCAGGGGAGTTCCTACGAGCAGTACTTC. Encoded protein: CSVKTHQGSSYEQYF.

The genes are TRBV7-8 and TRBJ1-5; D gene uncertain. The V gene lost 0 bases and the J gene lost 3 bases, with 9 bases spanning the gap. CDR3 length equals 15 residues. The V gene's germline CDR1 is SGHVS and CDR2 FQNEAQ. CDR3 in DNA: TGTGCCAGCAGCTTAGCGCTAACGATCAATCAGCCCCAGCATTTT. Its protein product is CASSLALTINQPQHF.

V usage is TRBV21-1 and J usage is TRBJ2-1; the D call in the table, TRBD1, was not verified against the DNA. TRBV21-1 is labeled a pseudogene. The CDR3 spans 16 residues. The CDR3 reads CASSNGDGQGGNEQFF. The CDR3 DNA is TGTGCCAGCAGCAACGGAGACGGACAGGGGGGCAATGAGCAGTTCTTC.

The chain employs TRBV14 and TRBJ2-2; D unresolved. Trimming shortened V by 0 bases and J by 4 bases, and 3 bases separated the two germline ends. Germline V gene lookup returns CDR1 SGHDN and CDR2 FVKESK. The CDR3 totals 13 residues. CDR3 residues: CASSQDITGELFF. CDR3 DNA sequence: TGTGCCAGCAGCCAAGATATCACCGGGGAGCTGTTTTTT.

The gene calls are TRBV27 and TRBJ1-5, with a weak D call TRBD1 (5 bases). V dropped 2 bases and J dropped 1 base, with 9 bases sitting between them. The CDR3 covers 15 residues. Germline V gene lookup returns CDR1 MNHEY and CDR2 SMNVEV (reference sequence). The CDR3 sequence: CASSLVRASNQPQHF. DNA of the CDR3: TGTGCCAGCAGTTTAGTCAGGGCAAGCAATCAGCCCCAGCATTTT.

The J gene is TRBJ2-2, the V gene TRBV5-1, with 7 nucleotides matching TRBD1. J was trimmed by 4 bases and V by 2 bases; bases with no gene match: 8. CDR1 is SGHRS and CDR2 is YFSETQ in the germline V gene. The CDR3 length is 16 residues. DNA of the CDR3: TGCGCCAGCAGCTTTCAGGAGACAGGGATCACCGGGGAGCTGTTTTTT. Translation gives CASSFQETGITGELFF.

This rearrangement joins TRBV19 to TRBJ2-1; a possible D gene is TRBD2 (6 bases). V was trimmed by 5 bases and J by 8 bases, leaving 22 bases between them. CDR1 and CDR2 (germline): LNHDA, SQIVND (reference sequence). The CDR3 contains 16 residues. The CDR3 coding sequence is TGTGCCAGTAGTCCCCGCGGAGGGCGGTTGATCTATGAGCAGTTCTTC. This gives the protein CASSPRGGRLIYEQFF.

The chain combines TRBV19 with TRBJ2-2, with D possibly matching TRBD2 (5 bases). Germline CDR1 and CDR2: LNHDA and SQIVND (reference sequence). The CDR3 spans 16 residues. V gave up 3 bases and J gave up 3 bases, with 14 bases separating them. CDR3 protein: CASSIGQGGDTGELFF. The CDR3 region has the DNA TGTGCCAGTAGTATCGGCCAAGGAGGTGACACCGGGGAGCTGTTTTTT.

This clone was counted a few times. V gene TRBV2 combines with J gene TRBJ1-2, with D possibly TRBD1 on 6 matching bases. The germline V gene has CDR1 SNHLY and CDR2 FYNNEI. The CDR3 sequence is 14 residues long. Trimming removed 2 bases from V and 6 bases from J, with 13 bases in between. CDR3 region: CASSERTVGHGYTF. CDR3 DNA sequence: TGTGCCAGCAGTGAACGGACAGTAGGCCATGGCTACACCTTC.

V gene TRBV7-2 combines with J gene TRBJ2-7, with D maybe TRBD2 (5 bases). Trimming took 1 base from V and 7 from J, leaving 11 bases between them. This CDR3 region has 13 residues. Germline V gives CDR1 SGHTA, CDR2 FQGNSA. The CDR3, as DNA: TGTGCCAGCAGCTTAGAGTTATGGAGGGAGCAGTACTTC. Amino acids: CASSLELWREQYF.

This clone came up once. V gene TRBV5-6 combines with J gene TRBJ2-7; 9 nucleotides align to TRBD1. The CDR3 runs to 13 residues. Germline V gives CDR1 SGHDT, CDR2 YYEEEE. The junction had 3 bases not matched to a gene; V was cut back by 4 bases and J by 4 bases. This CDR3 reads CASSRGTGYEQYF. Here the CDR3 DNA reads TGTGCCAGCAGCCGCGGGACAGGGTACGAGCAGTACTTC.

The chain employs TRBV27 and TRBJ2-7, with 9 bases fitting TRBD1. The CDR3 sequence is 15 residues long. V dropped 3 bases and J dropped 2; count of bases not matched to a gene: 5. Germline CDR1 and CDR2: MNHEY and SMNVEV (reference sequence). CDR3 DNA sequence: TGTGCCAGCAGTTTCCGGGACAGGGCCCCCTACGAGCAGTACTTC. This codes for CASSFRDRAPYEQYF.

This chain links TRBV12-3 or TRBV12-4 with TRBJ1-5; no clear D gene. Trimming shortened V by 3 bases and J by 3 bases, and 3 bases separated the two germline ends. CDR3 length: 12 residues. In DNA, the CDR3 is TGTGCCAGCAGTTTTCACAATCAGCCCCAGCATTTT. Translated, it gives CASSFHNQPQHF.

The chain carries TRBV18 and TRBJ2-5; possible D gene TRBD1, 6 bases. Germline CDR1 and CDR2: KGHSH and LQKENI. Trimming took 7 bases from V and 5 from J, leaving 8 bases between them. The CDR3 loop spans 11 amino acids. CDR3 bases: TGTGCCAGCTTGCAGGGGGAGACCCAGTACTTC. As protein: CASLQGETQYF.

This clone has only one observation. J is TRBJ2-7 and V is TRBV30, with 11 bases aligning to TRBD1. Germline trimming cut 2 bases from V and 3 bases from J; bases unmatched to any gene: 6. The CDR3 has 15 residues. The germline V gene has CDR1 GTSNPN and CDR2 SVGIG (reference sequence). The CDR3 loop is CAWSPSGTGGYEQYF. In nucleotides, the CDR3 is TGTGCCTGGAGTCCCTCCGGGACAGGGGGCTACGAGCAGTACTTC. Full variable domain (remainder filled in from reference TRBV30 and TRBJ2-7): SQTIHQWPATLVQPVGSPLSLECTVEGTSNPNLYWYRQAAGRGLQLLFYSVGIGQISSEVPQNLSASRPQDRQFILSSKKLLLSDSGFYLCAWSPSGTGGYEQYFGPGTRLTVT.

The chain uses TRBV5-1 and TRBJ2-1; possible D gene TRBD2, 6 bases. Per germline, CDR1 SGHRS and CDR2 YFSETQ. V shed 7 bases and J shed 4 bases, with 15 bases lying between them. There are 14 residues in the CDR3. CDR3 sequence (DNA): TGCGCCAGCGTGGCGGTTAGCGGTTACAATGAGCAGTTCTTC. Amino acid sequence: CASVAVSGYNEQFF.